These 28 T cell receptor beta chains originate from one sample sequenced in a study of T cells after yellow fever vaccination. TCRdb used MiXCR to reprocess the 5' RACE reads, holding one entry per CDR3 protein. The data show 300,000 or so distinct CDR3 sequences, 8.1% seen once. The starting material was PBMCs, obtained more than 40 days after the first yellow fever vaccination. These receptors all stem from a man between 18 and 35 years old who received the YFV17D yellow fever vaccine.

This clonotype was seen a few times. The chain links TRBV10-3 to TRBJ2-2; D is unclear. Germline V lookup: CDR1 ENHRY, CDR2 SYGVKD. With 3 bases removed from V and 6 bases from J, the gap between germline ends came to 11 bases. The CDR3 spans 14 residues. CDR3 in DNA: TGTGCCATCAGTGATGGAGTACGAGCCGGGGAGCTGTTTTTT. Translating gives CAISDGVRAGELFF.

The V call is TRBV7-2, the J call TRBJ2-3, with 10 bases identical to TRBD2. Trimming removed 7 bases from V and 9 bases from J; junction bases left unmatched: 13. The length of the CDR3 is 15 residues. From germline, CDR1 is SGHTA and CDR2 FQGNSA. CDR3 sequence: CASTGTGSGGGTQYF. CDR3 coding DNA: TGTGCCAGCACCGGGACCGGGAGCGGGGGGGGCACGCAGTATTTT.

The genes are TRBV27 and TRBJ2-3; 14 bases line up with TRBD2. The CDR3 loop spans 18 amino acids. In germline, CDR1 is MNHEY, CDR2 SMNVEV (reference sequence). With 6 bases clipped from V and 0 bases from J, the junction kept 8 bases outside the gene matches. CDR3 protein: CASSHGTSGGPSTDTQYF. Written as DNA, the CDR3 is TGTGCCAGCAGCCATGGGACTAGCGGGGGTCCTAGCACAGATACGCAGTATTTT.

This clonotype was observed a few times. The chain links TRBV7-9 to TRBJ1-3; D unresolved. The CDR3 consists of 16 residues. Germline-derived CDR1 and CDR2 are SEHNR and FQNEAQ (reference sequence). V gave up 5 bases and J gave up 0 bases, with 14 bases separating them. The CDR3 nucleotides read TGTGCCAGCAGCCCTTCATTAGGGCCCTCTGGAAACACCATATATTTT. Its translation: CASSPSLGPSGNTIYF.

This clonotype showed up just a few times. The J gene is TRBJ2-5, the V gene TRBV27; 8 nucleotides line up with TRBD1. Germline loops: CDR1 MNHEY, CDR2 SMNVEV (reference sequence). Trimming at V came to 4 bases and at J to 5 bases, leaving 3 bases not matched to a gene. The length of the CDR3 is 13 residues. CDR3 in amino acids: CASSSRQGETQYF. The CDR3 bases are TGTGCCAGCAGTTCACGACAGGGGGAGACCCAGTACTTC.

The rearrangement uses TRBV7-6 and TRBJ2-1; 9 bases are shared with TRBD1. V was clipped by 6 bases and J by 7 bases; unmatched bases: 10. Germline CDR1 and CDR2: SGHVS and FNYEAQ. This CDR3 contains 15 residues. This CDR3 is CASSTPATGGNEQFF. The CDR3 nucleotides are TGTGCCAGCAGTACGCCGGCGACAGGGGGTAATGAGCAGTTCTTC.

The chain uses TRBV7-2 and TRBJ1-2; D gene uncertain. Per germline, CDR1 SGHTA and CDR2 FQGNSA. V dropped 4 bases and J dropped 6 bases, with 15 bases sitting between them. The CDR3 sequence is 14 residues long. CDR3 bases: TGTGCCAGCAGCTCCTCCGGAGTCCAACATGGCTACACCTTC. It encodes CASSSSGVQHGYTF.

The chain joins TRBV7-2 to TRBJ1-6; 7 positions agree with TRBD1. J was trimmed by 9 bases and V by 5 bases; bases with no gene match: 4. The CDR3 contains 13 residues. Germline lookup yields CDR1 SGHTA and CDR2 FQGNSA. CDR3 protein: CASSRGQISPLHF. The CDR3 DNA follows: TGTGCCAGCAGCAGGGGACAGATTTCACCCCTCCACTTT.

In this sample, this clonotype turned up a few times. The chain is built from TRBV18 and TRBJ2-3; TRBD1 matches 9 bases. CDR3 size: 16 residues. Germline loops: CDR1 KGHSH, CDR2 LQKENI. The V segment lost 3 bases and the J segment 3 bases; nucleotides outside the gene matches: 7. This CDR3 is CASSPLDRGVTDTQYF. The CDR3 region has the DNA TGTGCCAGCTCACCCCTTGACAGGGGGGTAACAGATACGCAGTATTTT. The entire variable domain, with the rest obtained from reference TRBV18 and TRBJ2-3, is as follows: NAGVMQNPRHLVRRRGQEARLRCSPMKGHSHVYWYRQLPEEGLKFMVYLQKENIIDESGMPKERFSAEFPKEGPSILRIQQVVRGDSAAYFCASSPLDRGVTDTQYFGPGTRLTVL.

About this clonotype itself: An end of the junction does not agree with germline; a read error may underlie this. The chain recombines TRBV7-7 with TRBJ1-4, with 7 positions matching TRBD1. This CDR3 has 14 residues. The germline CDR1 and CDR2 sequences are SSHAT and FNYEAQ (reference sequence). For the CDR3, the DNA is TGTGCTAGCACCCCCCGGGACAGTTGGGAAAAACTGTTTTTT. It is translated as CASTPRDSWEKLFF.

The rearrangement uses TRBV5-1 and TRBJ2-2; TRBD1 or TRBD2 may be the D gene (5 bases each). With 4 bases removed from V and 5 bases from J, the gap between germline ends came to 15 bases. There are 15 residues in the CDR3. Germline values: CDR1 SGHRS, CDR2 YFSETQ. This CDR3 reads CASSPAGWGTGELFF. The CDR3, as DNA: TGCGCCAGCAGCCCCGCAGGGTGGGGGACCGGGGAGCTGTTTTTT.

Ten or more counts support this clonotype. This sequence joins TRBV5-1 and TRBJ2-3, with D maybe TRBD2 (6 bases). Germline V gene data show CDR1 as SGHRS and CDR2 as YFSETQ. The length of the CDR3 is 15 residues. V was shortened by 0 bases and J by 0 bases, with 8 bases between the two germline ends. The CDR3 DNA sequence: TGCGCCAGCAGCTTGGCCGCGGGGAGCACAGATACGCAGTATTTT. It yields the protein CASSLAAGSTDTQYF.

The rearrangement links TRBV23-1 to TRBJ1-1, with 7 positions matching TRBD1. TRBV23-1 carries the ORF label, with uncertain function. The CDR3 consists of 14 residues. The V segment lost 7 bases and the J segment 7 bases; nucleotides outside the gene matches: 12. The CDR3 loop is CASKVWDSPLEAFF. The CDR3 bases are TGCGCCAGCAAAGTATGGGACAGCCCCCTTGAAGCTTTCTTT.

V is TRBV9 and J is TRBJ1-1; D might be TRBD1 (6 bases). V lost 0 bases and J 1 base, leaving 10 bases between the germline ends. Germline CDR1 SGDLS, CDR2 YYNGEE. The CDR3 sequence is 15 residues long. Here the CDR3 reads CASSVAGAANTEAFF. In DNA, the CDR3 is TGTGCCAGCAGCGTAGCGGGGGCTGCGAACACTGAAGCTTTCTTT. Variable domain in full (rest from reference TRBV9 and TRBJ1-1): DSGVTQTPKHLITATGQRVTLRCSPRSGDLSVYWYQQSLDQGLQFLIQYYNGEERAKGNILERFSAQQFPDLHSELNLSSLELGDSALYFCASSVAGAANTEAFFGQGTRLTVV.

In its sample, this clonotype was seen a few times. The rearrangement uses TRBV6-5 and TRBJ1-1, with no clear D. Trimming removed 2 bases from V and 9 bases from J, with 10 bases in between. The CDR3 is made up of 12 amino acids. CDR1 and CDR2 from the germline V gene are MNHEY and SVGAGI. DNA for the CDR3: TGTGCCAGCAGTTACGCTGGCAGTCAAGCTTTCTTT. Its protein product is CASSYAGSQAFF.

This clonotype was found many times. The chain uses TRBV25-1 and TRBJ1-1, with a possible D match to TRBD1 (6 bases). Per germline, CDR1 MGHDK and CDR2 SYGVNS. The germline V and J ends were trimmed by 2 bases and 9 bases, with 13 bases remaining between them. This CDR3 has 13 amino acids. The CDR3 bases are TGTGCCAGCAGTGAACGGCGGACAGATAAAGCTTTCTTT. It specifies CASSERRTDKAFF.

The V and J genes are TRBV7-9 and TRBJ2-7; the match to TRBD2 covers 9 bases. CDR1 and CDR2 (germline): SEHNR, FQNEAQ (reference sequence). The CDR3 is made up of 14 amino acids. Trimming cost V 1 base and J 3 bases; bases outside gene matches: 1. The CDR3 DNA sequence: TGTGCCAGCAGCTTAGGGACTAGCGACTACGAGCAGTACTTC. This gives the protein CASSLGTSDYEQYF. Supplemented by reference TRBV7-9 and TRBJ2-7, the full variable domain reads DTGVSQNPRHKITKRGQNVTFRCDPISEHNRLYWYRQTLGQGPEFLTYFQNEAQLEKSRLLSDRFSAERPKGSFSTLEIQRTEQGDSAMYLCASSLGTSDYEQYFGPGTRLTVT.

This clonotype was picked up a small number of times. The chain joins TRBV19 to TRBJ2-2; D gene unclear. Germline V CDR1 and CDR2: LNHDA, SQIVND (reference sequence). The CDR3 totals 12 residues. Trimming cost V 5 bases and J 9 bases, with 10 bases left between them. CDR3 residues: CASSLNFRELFF. CDR3 sequence (DNA): TGTGCCAGTAGTCTGAATTTTCGGGAGCTGTTTTTT.

This clonotype was observed a few times. The chain couples TRBV7-9 to TRBJ2-5; 9 nucleotides align to TRBD2. This CDR3 region has 16 residues. Germline V CDR1 and CDR2: SEHNR, FQNEAQ (reference sequence). After removal of 3 bases from V and 7 bases from J, the junction contained 12 bases not matched to a gene. The CDR3 nucleotides are TGTGCCAGCAGCTTCCGAGGGGCGGGGGGGCAATGGACCCAGTACTTC. Translation gives CASSFRGAGGQWTQYF.

This clonotype was detected only a few times. The chain combines TRBV7-9 with TRBJ1-2; D gene uncertain. The CDR3 consists of 13 residues. The V end lost 0 bases, the J end lost 4 bases, and 6 bases lay between the germline ends. Germline-derived CDR1 and CDR2 are SEHNR and FQNEAQ (reference sequence). CDR3 nucleotides: TGTGCCAGCAGCTTAGCGTTGACCTATGGCTACACCTTC. It yields the protein CASSLALTYGYTF.

Only a few counts were recorded for this clonotype. The chain carries TRBV7-2 and TRBJ1-3; a possible D gene is TRBD1 (6 bases). CDR1 SGHTA and CDR2 FQGNSA come from the germline V gene. V was trimmed by 5 bases and J by 0 bases, leaving 14 bases between them. The CDR3 runs to 16 residues. CDR3 residues: CASSRSGGLSGNTIYF. CDR3 bases: TGTGCCAGCAGCCGCTCGGGGGGCCTCTCTGGAAACACCATATATTTT.

This clonotype was recorded at least ten times. The V call is TRBV4-1, the J call TRBJ2-3; 11 bases line up with TRBD2. Trimming removed 7 bases from V and 4 bases from J; junction bases left unmatched: 4. The CDR3 is 14 residues long. Germline CDR1 MGHRA, CDR2 YSYEKL. CDR3 DNA: TGCGCCAGCAATAGCGGGGGGGGCCCAGATACGCAGTATTTT. This translates into CASNSGGGPDTQYF.

The table lists this clonotype with a few counts. The J gene is TRBJ1-1, the V gene TRBV14; D is undetermined. Per germline, CDR1 SGHDN and CDR2 FVKESK. The CDR3 is made up of 14 amino acids. The ends were cut back, 4 bases at V and 4 bases at J, with 13 bases in the middle. The CDR3 reads CASSPQLGSTEAFF. In nucleotides, the CDR3 is TGTGCCAGCAGCCCCCAACTCGGGTCCACTGAAGCTTTCTTT. The complete variable domain, with remaining parts taken from reference TRBV14 and TRBJ1-1, reads EAGVTQFPSHSVIEKGQTVTLRCDPISGHDNLYWYRRVMGKEIKFLLHFVKESKQDESGMPNNRFLAERTGGTYSTLKVQPAELEDSGVYFCASSPQLGSTEAFFGQGTRLTVV.

This clonotype turned up a few times. The V call is TRBV12-3 or TRBV12-4, the J call TRBJ1-4, with a weak D call TRBD1 (5 bases). The CDR3 spans 14 residues. Deletions cut 1 base from V and 8 bases from J, with 11 bases between. CDR3 DNA sequence: TGTGCCAGCAGTTTAGGGTCAGGGAGGGAAAAACTGTTTTTT. This codes for CASSLGSGREKLFF.

This clonotype was observed a handful of times. The chain couples TRBV20-1 to TRBJ1-1; 8 nucleotides agree with TRBD1. With V trimmed by 6 bases and J by 4 bases, 19 bases remained unmatched. The CDR3 runs to 17 residues. CDR1 and CDR2 (germline): DFQATT, SNEGSKA (reference sequence). CDR3: CSARKPGGFALGTEAFF. CDR3 DNA sequence: TGCAGTGCCAGAAAGCCAGGGGGCTTCGCGTTAGGCACTGAAGCTTTCTTT.

This clonotype came up a few times. The genes are TRBV7-9 and TRBJ2-3; TRBD1 matches at 8 bases. The V gene end was trimmed by 6 bases and the J gene end by 3 bases; junction bases not matched to a gene: 8. Germline-derived CDR1 and CDR2 are SEHNR and FQNEAQ (reference sequence). The CDR3 runs 15 residues. The CDR3 reads CASRTPRGRTDTQYF. CDR3 DNA sequence: TGTGCCAGCAGGACACCCAGGGGGCGGACAGATACGCAGTATTTT.

J is TRBJ2-5 and V is TRBV20-1; 9 nucleotides match TRBD1. V dropped 0 bases and J dropped 5; count of bases not matched to a gene: 4. Per the germline V gene, CDR1 is DFQATT and CDR2 is SNEGSKA (reference sequence). This CDR3 has 14 residues. The CDR3 nucleotides read TGCAGTGCTAGAGAGACAGGGGGGTCGGAGACCCAGTACTTC. Residues: CSARETGGSETQYF.

The genes are TRBV6-5 and TRBJ1-1, with D perhaps TRBD1 (6 bases). Trimming stripped 0 bases from V and 5 bases from J, with 19 bases between. This CDR3 has 17 residues. Germline-derived CDR1 and CDR2 are MNHEY and SVGAGI. The CDR3 nucleotides are TGTGCCAGCAGTTACTCGTTTAGTGGTGGGACAATGACTGAAGCTTTCTTT. This gives the protein CASSYSFSGGTMTEAFF.